The TCR beta chain under discussion was sequenced for a study of STAT5B mutations in CD4+ large granular lymphocyte leukemia. The germline V and J ends were trimmed by 1 base and 4 bases, with 11 bases remaining between them. Germline V gives CDR1 LNHDA, CDR2 SQIVND (reference sequence). The CDR3 has 15 amino acids. Findings and caveats of the study: Without HLA matching, higher CD4+ than CD8+ T-LGLL clonality could reflect small sample size. No patients shared main leukemic clonotypes, though approximately 26% appeared at low frequency elsewhere.

Generated by immunoSEQ multiplex PCR, the TCRdb table keeps only in-frame clones and is missing some. Seen here are about 31,000 clones, less than 85% observed once, and the top ten hold about 7%. This clone was detected a few times. Its target is unknown. The TCR was taken from a human donor in good health. V is TRBV19 and J is TRBJ1-5; D not certain. Sequencing was performed on CD4+ T cells from blood buffy coats. CDR3 in DNA: TGTGCCAGTAGTATAGTTTTCGGCATAAATCAGCCCCAGCATTTT. As protein: CASSIVFGINQPQHF.